This TCR beta chain was captured in a study of persistence of HIV-infected CD4 T cells. General study results and limits: Within sorted populations, more oligoclonal TCRs accompanied more oligoclonal proviruses. Rare CMV-responding cells carrying HIV-1 proviruses were not analyzed separately for TCR.

This nonspecific control used anti-CD3/anti-CD28 bead stimulation of CD4+ T cells. Responding CD4+ T cells were sorted by upregulation of both CD40 ligand and CD69. CD4+ T cell counts exceeded 400 cells/uL; CMV serology was positive. A roughly 20-hour stimulation of CD8-depleted PBMCs used anti-CD28/CD49d costimulation, CD40-blocking antibody and enfuvirtide. Sequencing used immunoSEQ version 4 in survey mode. TCRdb's copy holds only in-frame clones and misses some; the assay was immunoSEQ multiplex PCR. The sample shows 40,000 to 55,000 clones, 80% to 90% of them seen only once. With 4 bases clipped from V and 5 bases from J, the junction kept 10 bases outside the gene matches. The CDR3 is 16 amino acids. Germline CDR1 and CDR2: WSHSY and SAAADI. Remarks on this clone: Its antigen is unknown.

The sequencing used CD4+ T cells sorted from PBMCs after approximately 19-hour stimulation, collected from a patient who received antiretroviral therapy. The chain carries TRBV10-2 and TRBJ2-2, with TRBD2 matching over 7 bases. The TCR originated in an adult woman with HIV who was CMV-seropositive. CDR3 region: CASSGDPGGRTGELFF. The CDR3 coding sequence is TGCGCCAGCAGTGGGGACCCGGGAGGTCGGACCGGGGAGCTGTTTTTT.